Sequencing of this T cell receptor beta chain was carried out in a study of cytomegalovirus exposure and HLA in healthy donors. Primers included in the PCR were 60 Vbeta and 13 Jbeta primers. The assay was immunoSEQ multiplex PCR, and TCRdb's table has in-frame clones only and misses some. This table has over 90,000 clones, 81% appearing once. To note about this clone: Its antigen is undetermined.

The CDR3 has 14 amino acids. Per germline, CDR1 SGHTA and CDR2 FQGTGA. With V trimmed by 0 bases and J by 9 bases, 4 bases remained unmatched. General study findings and limits: By HLA locus, TCR association rates varied in a later analysis, with DRB1 showing the most and HLA-C the fewest.

The sequence derives from a man in his forties in good health and CMV-seropositive. Specimen: PBMCs. V and J are TRBV7-3 and TRBJ2-1, with TRBD2 matching 8 bases. This CDR3 reads CASSLTGTRSEQFF. The CDR3 DNA reads as TGTGCCAGCAGCTTAACCGGGACTAGAAGTGAGCAGTTCTTC.